This section outlines one TCR beta chain sequence together with its context. The antigen is not known. The sample is drawn from a study of identical twins. This CDR3 has 13 amino acids. Germline assignment: CDR1 DFQATT and CDR2 SNEGSKA (reference sequence). V trimming: 6 bases; J trimming: 2 bases; junction bases outside the gene matches: 5. Overall study findings and caveats: Alpha sequences that were out-of-frame and twin-shared showed an excess of low generation probability.

TCRdb ran MiXCR on the 5' RACE reads and lists one entry per CDR3 protein. The sample contains roughly 540,000 distinct CDR3 sequences, approximately 22% of which appear only once. These data were likewise used in another study, on T cells expressing NK-cell markers.

The sequencing input was CD4+ T cells sorted from blood. This TCR was recovered from a woman under 30 in good health. The chain carries TRBV20-1 and TRBJ2-3; 7 bases map to TRBD2. CDR3 DNA: TGCAGTGCCTTGGCGGGGGACACAGATACGCAGTATTTT. Translating gives CSALAGDTDTQYF.